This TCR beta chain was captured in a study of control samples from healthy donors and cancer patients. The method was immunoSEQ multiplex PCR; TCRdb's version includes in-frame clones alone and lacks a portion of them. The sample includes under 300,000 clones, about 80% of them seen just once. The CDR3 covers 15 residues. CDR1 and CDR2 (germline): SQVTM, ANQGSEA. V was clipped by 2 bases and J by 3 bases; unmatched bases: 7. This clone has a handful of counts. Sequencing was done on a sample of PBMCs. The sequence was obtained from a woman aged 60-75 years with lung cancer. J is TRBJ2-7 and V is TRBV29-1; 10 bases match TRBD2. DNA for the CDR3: TGCAGCGTTGAATATACTAGCGGGACGAACTACGAGCAGTACTTC. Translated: CSVEYTSGTNYEQYF.